This passage covers 20 T cell receptor beta chains from one sample sequenced in a study of cytomegalovirus exposure and HLA in healthy donors. PCR amplification relied on 60 Vbeta primers (plus 13 Jbeta primers). Method: immunoSEQ multiplex PCR; TCRdb's copy keeps in-frame clones and lacks some. The sample has roughly 110,000 clones; nearly 75% are singletons. The source material was PBMCs. The origin of the receptors is a man aged 25-40 years in good health and CMV-seropositive.

The V call is TRBV29-1, the J call TRBJ2-1; 8 positions match TRBD1. The CDR3 totals 15 residues. The germline V gene encodes CDR1 SQVTM and CDR2 ANQGSEA. The junction had 11 bases not matched to a gene; V was cut back by 1 base and J by 9 bases. This chain's CDR3 is CSVEGDRPVASEQFF. DNA of the CDR3: TGCAGCGTTGAAGGGGACAGGCCTGTTGCCAGTGAGCAGTTCTTC.

This clone has a handful of counts. The chain couples TRBV10-3 to TRBJ1-3; unclear D gene. Germline lookup yields CDR1 ENHRY and CDR2 SYGVKD. The CDR3 is made up of 14 amino acids. Trimming took off 3 bases at V and 8 bases at J, with 14 bases between the two ends. The CDR3 region is CAISDRAGGDTIYF. DNA of the CDR3: TGTGCCATCAGTGATAGAGCTGGAGGCGACACCATATATTTT.

This chain links TRBV5-1 with TRBJ2-5; 10 nucleotides line up with TRBD1. Germline-derived CDR1 and CDR2 are SGHRS and YFSETQ. With 4 bases clipped from V and 2 bases from J, the junction kept 5 bases outside the gene matches. CDR3 length: 15 residues. The CDR3 nucleotides read TGCGCCAGCAGCCGGACAGGGGGTCGGCAAGAGACCCAGTACTTC. It codes for CASSRTGGRQETQYF.

A remark on this clone: Other DNA sequences from this sample encode an identical CDR3 as well. This sequence joins TRBV28 and TRBJ1-2, with D possibly matching TRBD1 (6 bases). The V end was cut by 6 bases, the J end by 7 bases, with 15 bases between. The length of the CDR3 is 13 residues. The germline CDR1 and CDR2 sequences are MDHEN and SYDVKM. The CDR3 DNA reads TGTGCCAGCAGCCCGCAGGGGACGGGTGGCTACACCTTC. This sequence encodes CASSPQGTGGYTF.

This rearrangement joins TRBV30 to TRBJ2-7, with 11 bases aligning to TRBD1. The V and J ends lost 2 bases and 5 bases, in that order; junction bases with no gene match: 8. The CDR3 contains 15 residues. Per the germline V gene, CDR1 is GTSNPN and CDR2 is SVGIG (reference sequence). CDR3 sequence reads: CAWSPGQGALDEQYF. CDR3 bases: TGTGCCTGGAGTCCAGGACAGGGGGCTTTGGACGAGCAGTACTTC.

The chain joins TRBV6-5 to TRBJ1-3; no definite D call. Trimming took off 2 bases at V and 2 bases at J, with 10 bases between the two ends. Germline V gene lookup returns CDR1 MNHEY and CDR2 SVGAGI. CDR3 size: 15 residues. CDR3 bases: TGTGCCAGCAGTTACGGTACTAGCCCTGGAAACACCATATATTTT. Translation: CASSYGTSPGNTIYF.

In its sample, this clone was seen once. V is TRBV7-2 and J is TRBJ2-2; D is uncertain. The CDR3 contains 14 residues. The V gene lost 5 bases and the J gene lost 4 bases, with 11 bases spanning the gap. CDR1 SGHTA and CDR2 FQGNSA come from the germline V gene. The CDR3 reads CASSRDQATGELFF. The CDR3 DNA sequence: TGTGCCAGCAGCCGAGATCAGGCCACCGGGGAGCTGTTTTTT.

This clone has just one count. This chain links TRBV30 with TRBJ2-2; the D gene is possibly TRBD2 (6 bases). Germline V gene data show CDR1 as GTSNPN and CDR2 as SVGIG (reference sequence). With 5 bases removed from V and 3 bases from J, the gap between germline ends came to 16 bases. The CDR3 covers 15 residues. The CDR3 nucleotides are TGTGCCTGGGGGCGCGGGGCGGTGGACACCGGGGAGCTGTTTTTT. Translation: CAWGRGAVDTGELFF.

V and J are TRBV18 and TRBJ2-3; no firm D call. V lost 2 bases to trimming and J lost 2 bases, with 8 bases between them. Per the germline V gene, CDR1 is KGHSH and CDR2 is LQKENI. This CDR3 is 14 amino acids long. The CDR3 DNA reads as TGTGCCAGCTCACCAAACACCAACACAGATACGCAGTATTTT. The encoded protein is CASSPNTNTDTQYF.

The chain carries TRBV5-1 and TRBJ1-1; possibly TRBD1 for D (6 bases). The CDR3 length is 13 residues. V shed 5 bases and J shed 1 base, with 9 bases lying between them. Germline CDR1 is SGHRS and CDR2 is YFSETQ. The CDR3 DNA is TGCGCCAGCAGATACAGGGCGAACACTGAAGCTTTCTTT. Translation gives CASRYRANTEAFF.

For the CDR3, the DNA is TGCAGCGTTGAAGATCGGGACAGGGTATCCGGGGAGCTGTTTTTT. Its protein is CSVEDRDRVSGELFF. J is TRBJ2-2 and V is TRBV29-1; 9 bases fit TRBD1. Looked up from germline, CDR1 is SQVTM and CDR2 is ANQGSEA. Losses at the gene ends were 0 bases for V and 6 bases for J; bases not matched to a gene: 5. The CDR3 spans 15 residues.

V gene TRBV6-1 combines with J gene TRBJ1-5; D is possibly TRBD1 (5 bases). Germline V gene lookup returns CDR1 MNHNS and CDR2 SASEGT. The V end was cut by 2 bases, the J end by 7 bases, with 12 bases between. This CDR3 region has 14 residues. As DNA, the CDR3 is TGTGCCAGCAGTGAAAACAGGTTGGGGCAGCCCCAGCATTTT. Protein sequence: CASSENRLGQPQHF.

The V and J genes are TRBV5-1 and TRBJ2-3; 13 bases map to TRBD2. This CDR3 has 16 amino acids. Germline lookup yields CDR1 SGHRS and CDR2 YFSETQ. Losses at the gene ends were 4 bases for V and 4 bases for J; bases not matched to a gene: 6. The CDR3 bases are TGCGCCAGCAGCACCGGACTAGCGGGGGAAGCAGATACGCAGTATTTT. It yields the protein CASSTGLAGEADTQYF.

The rearrangement joins TRBV6-6 to TRBJ1-1; perhaps TRBD1 as D (6 bases). Germline loops: CDR1 MNHNY, CDR2 SVGAGI (reference sequence). V dropped 8 bases and J dropped 0 bases, with 16 bases sitting between them. This CDR3 spans 15 amino acids. The CDR3 loop is CASSGAATMNTEAFF. Written as DNA, the CDR3 is TGTGCCAGCTCAGGGGCCGCGACTATGAACACTGAAGCTTTCTTT.

This chain links TRBV4-3 with TRBJ1-5, with D perhaps TRBD1 (6 bases). CDR1 and CDR2 (germline): LGHNA, YSLEER. The CDR3 sequence is 16 residues long. The V and J ends lost 0 bases and 6 bases respectively, with 15 bases between them. CDR3 residues: CASSQDGGRGGQPQHF. The CDR3 DNA reads as TGCGCCAGCAGCCAAGATGGGGGCAGAGGGGGTCAGCCCCAGCATTTT.

Remarks on this clone: Within the sample, other DNA sequences also encode this same CDR3. The rearrangement uses TRBV27 and TRBJ1-6; no reliable D call. In germline, CDR1 is MNHEY, CDR2 SMNVEV (reference sequence). The germline V and J ends were trimmed by 3 bases and 7 bases, with 7 bases remaining between them. The CDR3 sequence is 13 residues long. The CDR3 region has the DNA TGTGCCAGCAGTTTTTCGAGGAATTCACCCCTCCACTTT. It translates to CASSFSRNSPLHF.

This clone was found a few times. The chain couples TRBV28 to TRBJ1-5; D is undetermined. The CDR3 has 13 residues. Trimming left V 4 bases short and J 3 bases short, with 7 bases between. Germline lookup yields CDR1 MDHEN and CDR2 SYDVKM. In DNA, the CDR3 is TGTGCCAGCAGTTCCCCGTCCAATCAGCCCCAGCATTTT. Its protein is CASSSPSNQPQHF.

CDR3 bases: TGTGCCAGCAGCTTGAACCCGGGACTAGTAGATACGCAGTATTTT. It yields the protein CASSLNPGLVDTQYF. The chain is built from TRBV11-2 and TRBJ2-3; 8 bases are shared with TRBD2. Trimming removed 3 bases from V and 5 bases from J; junction bases left unmatched: 7. The CDR3 length is 15 residues. Germline V gives CDR1 SGHAT, CDR2 FQNNGV. Full variable domain (missing parts from reference TRBV11-2 and TRBJ2-3): EAGVAQSPRYKIIEKRQSVAFWCNPISGHATLYWYQQILGQGPKLLIQFQNNGVVDDSQLPKDRFSAERLKGVDSTLKIQPAKLEDSAVYLCASSLNPGLVDTQYFGPGTRLTVL.

The chain has TRBV23-1 and TRBJ1-6; D ambiguous. TRBV23-1 is classed as an ORF, of uncertain function. There are 15 residues in the CDR3. V was cut by 4 bases and J by 0 bases, with 7 bases left in between. The CDR3 loop is CASSLPPSYNSPLHF. The CDR3 DNA reads TGCGCCAGCAGTCTCCCTCCCTCCTATAATTCACCCCTCCACTTT.

V and J are TRBV10-3 and TRBJ2-1; TRBD2 matches at 12 bases. Germline lookup yields CDR1 ENHRY and CDR2 SYGVKD. The CDR3 runs 18 residues. With 0 bases clipped from V and 1 base from J, the junction kept 4 bases outside the gene matches. The DNA for the CDR3 is TGTGCCATCAGTGAGTCCGGACTAGCGGGGAATTCCTACAATGAGCAGTTCTTC. Its translation: CAISESGLAGNSYNEQFF.